This T cell receptor (beta chain) was sequenced in a study of T cells in Graves' hyperthyroidism and ophthalmopathy. Study at large: Pretreatment peripheral blood was obtained at initial diagnosis.

It was RNA transcripts that yielded the amplified TCR beta CDR3 regions. Using the HTBI primer set, a first-round RT-PCR was run on the TCR CDR3. TCRdb ran MiXCR on the multiplex PCR reads and lists one entry per CDR3 protein. The top ten hold 9.2% of the sample, which has about 360,000 distinct CDR3 sequences, under 15% seen once. Germline V gives CDR1 MDHEN, CDR2 SYDVKM. Trimming removed 5 bases at V and 1 base at J, with 11 bases between. The CDR3 has 14 residues. This clonotype was seen ten or more times. Antigen: not known. General study points: Model predictions of ophthalmopathy came a median roughly 6.4 months before onset.

Hyperthyroidism had been newly diagnosed in patients aged 18 to 65, and its duration was under 2 months. Patients showing uncontrolled infection, other autoimmune disease, pregnancy or lactation were ineligible. V is TRBV28 and J is TRBJ1-2; possibly TRBD1 for D (6 bases). The sequencing input was blood. This receptor was identified in a woman under 30 with Graves' hyperthyroidism. CDR3 sequence: CASSPQGRNYGYTF. The CDR3 DNA follows: TGTGCCAGCAGTCCGCAGGGGCGTAACTATGGCTACACCTTC.